The 30 T cell receptor beta chains below come from one sample, sequenced in a study of cytomegalovirus exposure and HLA in healthy donors. With 60 Vbeta and 13 Jbeta primers, the PCR was carried out. Here immunoSEQ multiplex PCR was the method, and the copy in TCRdb shows in-frame clones only, minus some. The sample has approximately 170,000 clones, roughly 80% seen once; the top ten hold approximately 1.2%. Sequencing input: PBMCs. The receptors here all came from a man aged 50-59 years in good health and CMV-seropositive.

This clone has a handful of counts. The chain carries TRBV11-2 and TRBJ1-1, with TRBD1 identical over 8 bases. The germline V gene encodes CDR1 SGHAT and CDR2 FQNNGV. This CDR3 has 14 residues. Trimming removed 5 bases from V and 5 bases from J; junction bases left unmatched: 7. The CDR3, as DNA: TGTGCCAGCAGCCCGCCAGGACAGGGAACTGAAGCTTTCTTT. It is translated as CASSPPGQGTEAFF.

The chain uses TRBV4-2 and TRBJ2-6; TRBD2 is a possible D gene (5 bases). Per germline, CDR1 LGHNA and CDR2 YNFKEQ. V lost 2 bases, J lost 4 bases, and 12 bases lay in between. The CDR3 runs 16 residues. CDR3 coding DNA: TGTGCCAGCAGCCAATCGGTAGCGTCAGGGGCCAACGTCCTGACTTTC. It translates to CASSQSVASGANVLTF.

This chain uses TRBV23-1 with TRBJ1-2; TRBD1 matches at 9 bases. TRBV23-1 is identified as an open reading frame with a role that is uncertain. The trim removed 0 bases at V and 4 bases at J, leaving 6 bases unmatched. The CDR3 consists of 16 residues. In DNA form, the CDR3 reads TGCGCCAGCAGTCAATCAGGGGACAGGGCCGTCTATGGCTACACCTTC. It is translated as CASSQSGDRAVYGYTF.

This chain connects TRBV4-3 to TRBJ1-2; 7 bases match TRBD1. Germline V CDR1 and CDR2: LGHNA, YSLEER. V lost 1 base and J lost 8; bases outside the gene matches: 7. This CDR3 spans 14 amino acids. CDR3 residues: CASSQVEGAGGYTF. CDR3 nucleotide sequence: TGCGCCAGCAGCCAAGTGGAGGGGGCCGGCGGCTACACCTTC.

V and J are TRBV6-6 and TRBJ1-1; maybe TRBD1 (6 bases). CDR3 length: 15 amino acids. V lost 8 bases to trimming and J lost 3 bases, with 19 bases between them. Per the germline V gene, CDR1 is MNHNY and CDR2 is SVGAGI (reference sequence). The CDR3 loop reads CASRNYREKDTEAFF. CDR3 coding DNA: TGTGCCAGCCGGAACTACAGGGAGAAGGACACTGAAGCTTTCTTT.

V is TRBV2 and J is TRBJ2-3; D is unresolved. Per the germline V gene, CDR1 is SNHLY and CDR2 is FYNNEI. The CDR3 totals 13 residues. Trimming took off 3 bases at V and 2 bases at J, with 6 bases between the two ends. CDR3 loop: CASSELDTDTQYF. CDR3 DNA sequence: TGTGCCAGCAGTGAGCTAGACACAGATACGCAGTATTTT.

This sequence joins TRBV5-1 and TRBJ2-3; D not certain. The CDR3 contains 14 residues. V shed 4 bases and J shed 1 base, with 10 bases lying between them. Germline CDR1 SGHRS, CDR2 YFSETQ. DNA for the CDR3: TGCGCCAGCAGCGGAGCTATTGGCACAGATACGCAGTATTTT. It specifies CASSGAIGTDTQYF.

The count of this clone is one. The chain is built from TRBV6-1 and TRBJ2-7; TRBD2 might be the D (6 bases). Germline CDR1 and CDR2: MNHNS and SASEGT. Trimming took 6 bases from V and 1 from J, leaving 10 bases between them. This CDR3 has 13 residues. DNA of the CDR3: TGTGCCAGCAGGACCGGGGGTTCCTACGAGCAGTACTTC. Protein: CASRTGGSYEQYF.

This sequence joins TRBV14 and TRBJ1-2, with D possibly TRBD1 on 5 matching bases. Germline lookup yields CDR1 SGHDN and CDR2 FVKESK. Trimming left V 3 bases short and J 4 bases short, with 9 bases between. The CDR3 loop spans 13 amino acids. The CDR3 loop is CASSQGLSYGYTF. The DNA of the CDR3 is TGTGCCAGCAGCCAGGGGCTCAGCTATGGCTACACCTTC.

J is TRBJ2-5 and V is TRBV4-2; 8 nucleotides match TRBD2. V gave up 0 bases and J gave up 7 bases; unmatched junction bases: 4. CDR1 is LGHNA, CDR2 YNFKEQ, per germline. This CDR3 is built from 14 residues. The CDR3 region has the DNA TGTGCCAGCAGCCAAGATATCCTAGCGGGGACCCAGTACTTC. Amino acids: CASSQDILAGTQYF.

The chain employs TRBV29-1 and TRBJ1-2, with 7 bases matching TRBD1. Trimming removed 7 bases from V and 2 bases from J; junction bases left unmatched: 7. The CDR3 extends over 13 amino acids. In germline, CDR1 is SQVTM, CDR2 ANQGSEA. The CDR3 spells CSDLQGTNYGYTF. The DNA of the CDR3 is TGCAGCGACCTACAGGGGACGAACTATGGCTACACCTTC.

The CDR3 is CAWGEGGAFF. The CDR3 DNA reads TGTGCCTGGGGGGAGGGGGGAGCTTTCTTT. V and J are TRBV30 and TRBJ1-1; TRBD1 is a possible D gene (6 bases). The CDR3 runs 10 residues. V was trimmed by 5 bases and J by 10 bases, leaving 11 bases between them. Germline-derived CDR1 and CDR2 are GTSNPN and SVGIG (reference sequence).

The V and J genes are TRBV6-5 and TRBJ2-7; 10 bases fit TRBD1. Germline-derived CDR1 and CDR2 are MNHEY and SVGAGI. With V trimmed by 6 bases and J by 4 bases, 6 bases remained unmatched. CDR3 length: 14 amino acids. DNA of the CDR3: TGTGCCAGCAGGAGGGGGACAGGGGCTTACGAGCAGTACTTC. It encodes CASRRGTGAYEQYF.

The chain joins TRBV28 to TRBJ1-1, with TRBD1 identical over 8 bases. The CDR3 is 14 amino acids. The trim removed 7 bases at V and 11 bases at J, leaving 15 bases unmatched. Germline CDR1 reads MDHEN; CDR2 reads SYDVKM. The DNA of the CDR3 is TGTGCCAGCAACTTCGGGACAGGCGGGAGATGGGCTTTCTTT. Its translation: CASNFGTGGRWAFF.

This clone was picked up a small number of times. The gene calls are TRBV2 and TRBJ2-1; 8 nucleotides align to TRBD2. Germline CDR1 SNHLY, CDR2 FYNNEI. With V trimmed by 6 bases and J by 5 bases, 9 bases remained unmatched. This CDR3 contains 15 residues. DNA for the CDR3: TGTGCCAGCAGCCCGTCGGGAGGGGCTAACAATGAGCAGTTCTTC. Translated, it gives CASSPSGGANNEQFF.

The chain carries TRBV5-8 and TRBJ1-1; D is ambiguous. Trimming took off 4 bases at V and 4 bases at J, with 17 bases between the two ends. The CDR3 has 15 residues. Germline CDR1 SGHTS, CDR2 YDEGEE. The CDR3 region is CASSAGRTQSTEAFF. The CDR3 coding sequence is TGTGCCAGCAGCGCGGGAAGGACGCAAAGCACTGAAGCTTTCTTT. Based on the CDR3 plus reference TRBV5-8 and TRBJ1-1, the full variable domain is EAGVTQSPTHLIKTRGQQATLRCSPISGHTSVYWYQQALGLGLQFLLWYDEGEERNRGNFPPRFSGRQFPNYSSELNVNALELEDSALYLCASSAGRTQSTEAFFGQGTRLTVV.

The chain employs TRBV7-6 and TRBJ1-2; 7 bases align to TRBD1. CDR3 size: 13 residues. The trim removed 5 bases at V and 4 bases at J, leaving 4 bases unmatched. The germline CDR1 and CDR2 sequences are SGHVS and FNYEAQ. CDR3 sequence reads: CASSPGGGYGYTF. DNA of the CDR3: TGTGCCAGCAGCCCAGGGGGAGGCTATGGCTACACCTTC.

V is TRBV2 and J is TRBJ1-2, with D maybe TRBD1 (5 bases). The V gene's germline CDR1 is SNHLY and CDR2 FYNNEI. The CDR3 is 13 amino acids. V dropped 4 bases and J dropped 8 bases, with 14 bases sitting between them. The CDR3 region is CASSVRQPSGYTF. DNA for the CDR3: TGTGCCAGCAGTGTCCGACAGCCCAGCGGCTACACCTTC.

This clone was detected a few times. The chain joins TRBV18 to TRBJ1-1, with 10 nucleotides matching TRBD1. The junction had 5 bases not matched to a gene; V was cut back by 5 bases and J by 2 bases. The CDR3 contains 15 residues. The V gene's germline CDR1 is KGHSH and CDR2 LQKENI. The CDR3 DNA is TGTGCCAGCTCAAGAGGGACAGGGGTTAACACTGAAGCTTTCTTT. This sequence encodes CASSRGTGVNTEAFF.

The rearrangement links TRBV19 to TRBJ1-1; D gene uncertain. Germline lookup yields CDR1 LNHDA and CDR2 SQIVND (reference sequence). The CDR3 extends over 11 amino acids. The V and J ends lost 8 bases and 5 bases respectively, with 9 bases between them. The CDR3: CASAGRTEAFF. Here the CDR3 DNA reads TGTGCCAGTGCGGGGAGGACTGAAGCTTTCTTT. The entire variable domain, with the rest obtained from reference TRBV19 and TRBJ1-1, is as follows: DGGITQSPKYLFRKEGQNVTLSCEQNLNHDAMYWYRQDPGQGLRLIYYSQIVNDFQKGDIAEGYSVSREKKESFPLTVTSAQKNPTAFYLCASAGRTEAFFGQGTRLTVV.

The V call is TRBV10-3, the J call TRBJ2-1; 11 nucleotides match TRBD2. Trimming cost V 4 bases and J 8 bases; bases outside gene matches: 4. The CDR3 extends over 14 amino acids. Germline V gene data show CDR1 as ENHRY and CDR2 as SYGVKD. The CDR3 DNA reads as TGTGCCATCAGTGGACTAGCGGGGTTGGATGAGCAGTTCTTC. It encodes CAISGLAGLDEQFF.

As DNA, the CDR3 is TGTGCCAGCAGCTACACGGGGCGGGAGAGCTCCTACGAGCAGTACTTC. It translates to CASSYTGRESSYEQYF. V gene TRBV7-3 combines with J gene TRBJ2-7, with TRBD2 matching 7 bases. The germline gives CDR1 SGHTA, CDR2 FQGTGA. The CDR3 is 16 amino acids. Losses at the gene ends were 4 bases for V and 0 bases for J; bases not matched to a gene: 9. Drawing the rest from reference TRBV7-3 and TRBJ2-7, the complete variable domain is GAGVSQTPSNKVTEKGKYVELRCDPISGHTALYWYRQSLGQGPEFLIYFQGTGAADDSGLPNDRFFAVRPEGSVSTLKIQRTERGDSAVYLCASSYTGRESSYEQYFGPGTRLTVT.

This clone has only a few counts. The chain couples TRBV15 to TRBJ2-3, with 8 bases matching TRBD2. Germline values: CDR1 LNHNV, CDR2 YYDKDF (reference sequence). The ends lost 5 bases at V and 4 bases at J; junction bases unmatched: 11. This CDR3 has 16 residues. This CDR3 is CATSPASGSLSDTQYF. The CDR3, as DNA: TGTGCCACCAGCCCGGCCAGCGGGAGTTTGTCAGATACGCAGTATTTT. The variable domain in full, with the rest retrieved from reference TRBV15 and TRBJ2-3, is DAMVIQNPRYQVTQFGKPVTLSCSQTLNHNVMYWYQQKSSQAPKLLFHYYDKDFNNEADTPDNFQSRRPNTSFCFLDIRSPGLGDTAMYLCATSPASGSLSDTQYFGPGTRLTVL.

This rearrangement joins TRBV5-1 to TRBJ2-7; the match to TRBD2 covers 10 bases. Germline V gene data show CDR1 as SGHRS and CDR2 as YFSETQ. V trimming: 4 bases; J trimming: 7 bases; junction bases outside the gene matches: 11. The CDR3 consists of 15 residues. This CDR3 reads CASSDRAGGPGEQYF. The CDR3 DNA is TGCGCCAGCAGCGACCGAGCGGGAGGGCCGGGGGAGCAGTACTTC.

The chain uses TRBV27 and TRBJ2-2, with a possible D match to TRBD2 (5 bases). CDR1 MNHEY and CDR2 SMNVEV come from the germline V gene (reference sequence). Trimming cost V 7 bases and J 8 bases, with 17 bases left between them. This CDR3 contains 14 residues. The CDR3 coding sequence is TGTGCCAGCACCCCACCGGGGAGAATGGGGGAGCTGTTTTTT. Translated, it gives CASTPPGRMGELFF.

The V gene is TRBV29-1, the J gene TRBJ2-7; 7 bases map to TRBD2. V dropped 4 bases and J dropped 3; count of bases not matched to a gene: 0. The CDR3 loop spans 11 amino acids. Per germline, CDR1 SQVTM and CDR2 ANQGSEA. The CDR3 DNA reads TGCAGCGTTGGGGGGGGCTACGAGCAGTACTTC. Translated: CSVGGGYEQYF.

The chain joins TRBV5-8 to TRBJ1-3, with 7 bases lining up with TRBD1. The J segment lost 2 bases and the V segment lost 0 bases, leaving 2 bases of the junction unmatched. Germline lookup yields CDR1 SGHTS and CDR2 YDEGEE. This CDR3 has 15 amino acids. CDR3 DNA: TGTGCCAGCAGCTTGGCGACAGGGACTGGAAACACCATATATTTT. Its translation is CASSLATGTGNTIYF.

The rearrangement links TRBV4-1 to TRBJ1-2; TRBD1 is a possible D gene (6 bases). The CDR3 totals 15 residues. Germline values: CDR1 MGHRA, CDR2 YSYEKL. Between the trimmed V and J ends, which lost 0 bases and 8 bases, there was a span of 16 bases. This CDR3 reads CASSQDLTDRSGYTF. The CDR3 nucleotides read TGCGCCAGCAGCCAAGATCTTACGGACAGATCCGGCTACACCTTC.

The CDR3 spells CASSAGTGYEQYF. The CDR3 DNA follows: TGTGCCAGCAGCGCCGGGACAGGCTACGAGCAGTACTTC. The J gene is TRBJ2-7, the V gene TRBV5-4; 8 bases agree with TRBD1. The V segment lost 4 bases and the J segment 3 bases; nucleotides outside the gene matches: 3. The CDR3 runs 13 residues. Germline V gene sequence: CDR1 SGHNT, CDR2 YYREEE (reference sequence).

The V and J genes are TRBV5-1 and TRBJ2-5; 13 positions match TRBD2. The CDR3 is made up of 15 amino acids. CDR1 is SGHRS, CDR2 YFSETQ, per germline. V shed 3 bases and J 5 bases; nucleotides not matched to a gene: 4. CDR3 bases: TGCGCCAGCAGCTCCGGACTAGCGGGGGCTGAGACCCAGTACTTC. Amino acid sequence: CASSSGLAGAETQYF.